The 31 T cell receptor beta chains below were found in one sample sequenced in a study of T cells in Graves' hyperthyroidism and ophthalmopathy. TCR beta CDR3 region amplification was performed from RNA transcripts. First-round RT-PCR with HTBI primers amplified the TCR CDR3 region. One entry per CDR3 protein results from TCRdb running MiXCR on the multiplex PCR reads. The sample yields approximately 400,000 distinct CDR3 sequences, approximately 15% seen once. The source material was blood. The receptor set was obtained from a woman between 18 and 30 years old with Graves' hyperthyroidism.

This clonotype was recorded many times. Here the CDR3 DNA reads TGCAGTGCCCTAGTAGCGGGAAACGGGCAGTACTTC. Translated: CSALVAGNGQYF. The chain links TRBV20-1 to TRBJ2-7; 8 positions agree with TRBD2. The CDR3 has 12 amino acids. V was pared by 6 bases and J by 9 bases, with 10 bases of the junction left unmatched. Germline V gene sequence: CDR1 DFQATT, CDR2 SNEGSKA (reference sequence).

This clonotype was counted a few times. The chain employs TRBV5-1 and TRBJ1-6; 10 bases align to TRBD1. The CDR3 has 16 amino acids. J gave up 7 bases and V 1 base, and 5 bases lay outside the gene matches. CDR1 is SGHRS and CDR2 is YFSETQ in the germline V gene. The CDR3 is CASSLFVGQGNSPLHF. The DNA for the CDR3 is TGCGCCAGCAGCTTGTTCGTGGGACAGGGGAATTCACCCCTCCACTTT.

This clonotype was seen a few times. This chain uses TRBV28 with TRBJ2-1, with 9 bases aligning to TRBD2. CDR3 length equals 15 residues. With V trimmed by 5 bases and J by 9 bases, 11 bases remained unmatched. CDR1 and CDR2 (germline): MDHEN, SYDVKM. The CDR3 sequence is CASSPPGGRVGEQFF. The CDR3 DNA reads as TGTGCCAGCAGTCCTCCTGGCGGGAGGGTTGGTGAGCAGTTCTTC.

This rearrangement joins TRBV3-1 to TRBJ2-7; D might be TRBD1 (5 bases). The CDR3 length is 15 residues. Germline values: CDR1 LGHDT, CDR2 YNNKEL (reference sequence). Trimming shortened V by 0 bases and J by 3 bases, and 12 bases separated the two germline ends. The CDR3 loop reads CASSQDDRQSYEQYF. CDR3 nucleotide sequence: TGTGCCAGCAGCCAAGATGATCGACAGAGCTACGAGCAGTACTTC.

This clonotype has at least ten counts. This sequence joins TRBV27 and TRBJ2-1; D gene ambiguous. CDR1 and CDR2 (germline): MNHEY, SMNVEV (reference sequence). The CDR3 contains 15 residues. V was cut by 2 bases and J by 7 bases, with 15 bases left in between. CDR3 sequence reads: CASSLRPSQGNEQFF. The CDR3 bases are TGTGCCAGCAGTTTAAGGCCGTCCCAAGGGAATGAGCAGTTCTTC.

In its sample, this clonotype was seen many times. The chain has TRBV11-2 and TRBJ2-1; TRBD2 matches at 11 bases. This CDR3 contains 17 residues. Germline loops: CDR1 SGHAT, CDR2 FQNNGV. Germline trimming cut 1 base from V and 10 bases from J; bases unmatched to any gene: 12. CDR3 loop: CASSLGSGRAGVGEQFF. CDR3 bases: TGTGCCAGCAGCTTAGGTAGCGGGAGGGCCGGAGTTGGGGAGCAGTTCTTC.

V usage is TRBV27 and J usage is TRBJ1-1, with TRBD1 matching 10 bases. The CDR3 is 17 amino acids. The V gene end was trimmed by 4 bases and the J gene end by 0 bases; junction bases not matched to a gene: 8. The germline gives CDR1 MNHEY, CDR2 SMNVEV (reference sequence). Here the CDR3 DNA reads TGTGCCAGCAGTTCCGGACCGGGACAGGGGTTGAACACTGAAGCTTTCTTT. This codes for CASSSGPGQGLNTEAFF.

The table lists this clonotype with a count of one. The CDR3 loop is CASPQAENTEAFF. The CDR3 coding sequence is TGTGCCAGCCCACAGGCAGAGAACACTGAAGCTTTCTTT. The chain employs TRBV18 and TRBJ1-1; D is perhaps TRBD1 (5 bases). Trimming removed 8 bases at V and 1 base at J, with 11 bases between. The CDR3 is 13 residues long. The germline gives CDR1 KGHSH, CDR2 LQKENI. Together with reference TRBV18 and TRBJ1-1, the CDR3 gives the full variable domain: NAGVMQNPRHLVRRRGQEARLRCSPMKGHSHVYWYRQLPEEGLKFMVYLQKENIIDESGMPKERFSAEFPKEGPSILRIQQVVRGDSAAYFCASPQAENTEAFFGQGTRLTVV.

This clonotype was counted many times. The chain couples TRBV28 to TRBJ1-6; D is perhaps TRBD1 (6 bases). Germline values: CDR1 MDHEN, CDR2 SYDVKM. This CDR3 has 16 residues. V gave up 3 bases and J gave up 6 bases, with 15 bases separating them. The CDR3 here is CASSFLSGEVNSPLHF. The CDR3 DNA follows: TGTGCCAGCAGTTTCCTCTCAGGGGAAGTTAATTCACCCCTCCACTTT.

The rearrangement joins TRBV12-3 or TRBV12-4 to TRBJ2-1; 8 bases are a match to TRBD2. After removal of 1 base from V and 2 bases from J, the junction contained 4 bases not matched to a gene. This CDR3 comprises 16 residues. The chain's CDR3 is CASSLERGSPYNEQFF. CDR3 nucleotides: TGTGCCAGCAGTTTAGAGCGGGGGAGCCCCTACAATGAGCAGTTCTTC.

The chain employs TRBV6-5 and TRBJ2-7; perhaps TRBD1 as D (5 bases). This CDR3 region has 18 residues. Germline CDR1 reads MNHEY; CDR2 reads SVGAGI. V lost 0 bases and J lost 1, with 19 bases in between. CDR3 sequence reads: CASSYSGPRRFNSYEQYF. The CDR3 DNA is TGTGCCAGCAGTTACTCGGGGCCACGAAGGTTCAATTCCTACGAGCAGTACTTC.

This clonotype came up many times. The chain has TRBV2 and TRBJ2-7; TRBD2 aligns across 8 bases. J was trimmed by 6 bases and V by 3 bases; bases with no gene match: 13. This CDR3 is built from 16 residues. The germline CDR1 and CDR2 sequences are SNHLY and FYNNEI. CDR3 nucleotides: TGTGCCAGCAGTGAGTATGCGGGAGGCCCTTCCCTCGAGCAGTACTTC. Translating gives CASSEYAGGPSLEQYF.

CDR3 sequence reads: CASGPPAGDTQYF. The CDR3 DNA sequence: TGTGCCAGCGGTCCCCCCGCCGGAGATACGCAGTATTTT. The chain is built from TRBV27 and TRBJ2-3; no firm D call. Trimming removed 8 bases from V and 5 bases from J, with 14 bases in between. This CDR3 has 13 amino acids. Germline CDR1 and CDR2: MNHEY and SMNVEV (reference sequence).

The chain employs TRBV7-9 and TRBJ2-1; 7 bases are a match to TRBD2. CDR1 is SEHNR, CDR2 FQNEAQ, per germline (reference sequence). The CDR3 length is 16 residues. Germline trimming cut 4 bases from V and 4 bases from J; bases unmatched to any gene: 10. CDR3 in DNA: TGTGCCAGCAGCTCGATCCGGACTAGAGATTACAATGAGCAGTTCTTC. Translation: CASSSIRTRDYNEQFF.

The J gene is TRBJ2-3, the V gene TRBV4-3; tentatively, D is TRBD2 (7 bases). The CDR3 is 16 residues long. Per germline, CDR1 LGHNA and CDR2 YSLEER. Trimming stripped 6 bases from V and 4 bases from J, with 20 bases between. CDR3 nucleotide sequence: TGCGCCAGCAGTCCAAGGGGGGGCGGTGGTGCAGATACGCAGTATTTT. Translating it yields CASSPRGGGGADTQYF.

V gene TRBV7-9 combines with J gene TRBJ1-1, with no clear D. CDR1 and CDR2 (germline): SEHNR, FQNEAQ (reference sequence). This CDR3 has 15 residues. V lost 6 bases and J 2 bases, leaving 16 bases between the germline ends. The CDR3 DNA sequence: TGTGCCAGCAGTCCGACCCCCCCTACAAACACTGAAGCTTTCTTT. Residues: CASSPTPPTNTEAFF.

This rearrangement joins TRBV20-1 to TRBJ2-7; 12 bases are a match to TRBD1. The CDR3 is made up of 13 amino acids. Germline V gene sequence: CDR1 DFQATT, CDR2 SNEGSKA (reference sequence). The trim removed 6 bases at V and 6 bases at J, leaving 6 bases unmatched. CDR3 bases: TGCAGTGCCGCAGGGACAGGGGGCAGCGAGCAGTACTTC. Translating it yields CSAAGTGGSEQYF.

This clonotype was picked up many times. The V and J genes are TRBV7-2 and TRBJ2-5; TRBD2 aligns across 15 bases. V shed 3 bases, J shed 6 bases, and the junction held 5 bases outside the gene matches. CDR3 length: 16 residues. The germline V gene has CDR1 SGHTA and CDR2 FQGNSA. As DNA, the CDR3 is TGTGCCAGCAGCTTCCCCGGACTAGCGGGGGGGAAGACCCAGTACTTC. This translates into CASSFPGLAGGKTQYF.

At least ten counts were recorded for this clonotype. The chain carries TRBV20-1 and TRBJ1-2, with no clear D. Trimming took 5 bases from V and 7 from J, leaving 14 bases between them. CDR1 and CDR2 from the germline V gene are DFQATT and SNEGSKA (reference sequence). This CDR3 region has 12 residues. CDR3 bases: TGCAGTGCTGACAAGGATGTTGGTGGCTACACCTTC. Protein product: CSADKDVGGYTF.

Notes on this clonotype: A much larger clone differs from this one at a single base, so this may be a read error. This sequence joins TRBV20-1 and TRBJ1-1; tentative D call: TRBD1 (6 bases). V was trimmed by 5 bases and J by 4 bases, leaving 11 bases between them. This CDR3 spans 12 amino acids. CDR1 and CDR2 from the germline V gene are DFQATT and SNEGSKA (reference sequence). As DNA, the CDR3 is TGCAGTGCTGATGCAGGGGCCACTGAAGCTTTCTTT. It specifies CSADAGATEAFF.

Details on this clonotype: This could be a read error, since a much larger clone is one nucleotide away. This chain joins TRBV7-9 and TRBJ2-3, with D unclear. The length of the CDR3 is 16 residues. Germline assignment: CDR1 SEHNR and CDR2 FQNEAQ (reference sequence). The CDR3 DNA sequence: TGTGCCGGCAGCCCCTACCGCGGCGGCCCCACAGATACGCAGTATTTT. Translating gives CAGSPYRGGPTDTQYF.

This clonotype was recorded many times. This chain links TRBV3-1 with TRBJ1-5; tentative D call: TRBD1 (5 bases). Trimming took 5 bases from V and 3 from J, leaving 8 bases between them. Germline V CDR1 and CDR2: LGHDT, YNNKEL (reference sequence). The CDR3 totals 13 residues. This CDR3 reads CASSLQVNQPQHF. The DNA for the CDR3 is TGTGCCAGCAGCTTACAGGTCAATCAGCCCCAGCATTTT.

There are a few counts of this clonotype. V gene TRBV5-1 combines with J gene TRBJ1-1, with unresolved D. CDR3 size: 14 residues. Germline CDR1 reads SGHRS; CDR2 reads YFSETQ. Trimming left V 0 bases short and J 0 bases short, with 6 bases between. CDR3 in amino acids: CASSLGAVNTEAFF. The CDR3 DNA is TGCGCCAGCAGCTTGGGGGCAGTGAACACTGAAGCTTTCTTT.

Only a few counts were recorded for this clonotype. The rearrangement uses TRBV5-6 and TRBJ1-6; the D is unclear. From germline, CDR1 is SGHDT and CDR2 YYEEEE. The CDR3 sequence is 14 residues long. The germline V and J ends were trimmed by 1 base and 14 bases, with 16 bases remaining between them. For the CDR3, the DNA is TGTGCCAGCAGCTTGCGGTCCACTCCCTCAGCCCTCCACTTT. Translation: CASSLRSTPSALHF.

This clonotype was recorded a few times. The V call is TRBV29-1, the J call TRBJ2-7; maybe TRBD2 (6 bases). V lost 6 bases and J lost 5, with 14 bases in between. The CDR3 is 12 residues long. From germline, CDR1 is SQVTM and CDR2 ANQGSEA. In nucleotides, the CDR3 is TGCAGCGTCCAGCAGGGAGGCCACGAGCAGTACTTC. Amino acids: CSVQQGGHEQYF.

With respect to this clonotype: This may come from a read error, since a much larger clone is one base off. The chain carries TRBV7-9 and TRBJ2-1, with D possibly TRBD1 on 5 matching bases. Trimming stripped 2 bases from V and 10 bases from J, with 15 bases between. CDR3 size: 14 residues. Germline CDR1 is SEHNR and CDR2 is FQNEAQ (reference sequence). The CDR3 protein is CASSLTTGLDEQFF. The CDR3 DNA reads TGTGCCAGCAGCTTAACAACAGGTCTCGACGAGCAGTTCTTC.

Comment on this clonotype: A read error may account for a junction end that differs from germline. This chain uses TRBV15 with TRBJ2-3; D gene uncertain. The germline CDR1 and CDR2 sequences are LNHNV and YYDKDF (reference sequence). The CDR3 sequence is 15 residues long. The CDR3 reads CATNRALTSTDTQYF. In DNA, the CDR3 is TGTGCCACCAACAGAGCCCTAACTAGCACAGATACGCAGTATTTT.

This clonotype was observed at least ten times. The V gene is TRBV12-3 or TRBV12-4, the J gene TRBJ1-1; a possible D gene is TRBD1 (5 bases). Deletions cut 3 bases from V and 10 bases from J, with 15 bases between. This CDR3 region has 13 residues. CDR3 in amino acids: CASSLGEAGSAFF. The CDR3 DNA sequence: TGTGCCAGCAGTTTGGGGGAAGCGGGCTCAGCTTTCTTT.

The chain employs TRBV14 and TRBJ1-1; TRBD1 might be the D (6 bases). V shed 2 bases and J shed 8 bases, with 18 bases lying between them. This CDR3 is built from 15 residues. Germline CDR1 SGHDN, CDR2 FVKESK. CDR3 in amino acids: CASSQTEFRGREAFF. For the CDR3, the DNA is TGTGCCAGCAGCCAAACAGAGTTCAGGGGTCGAGAAGCTTTCTTT. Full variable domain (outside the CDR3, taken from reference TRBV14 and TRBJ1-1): EAGVTQFPSHSVIEKGQTVTLRCDPISGHDNLYWYRRVMGKEIKFLLHFVKESKQDESGMPNNRFLAERTGGTYSTLKVQPAELEDSGVYFCASSQTEFRGREAFFGQGTRLTVV.

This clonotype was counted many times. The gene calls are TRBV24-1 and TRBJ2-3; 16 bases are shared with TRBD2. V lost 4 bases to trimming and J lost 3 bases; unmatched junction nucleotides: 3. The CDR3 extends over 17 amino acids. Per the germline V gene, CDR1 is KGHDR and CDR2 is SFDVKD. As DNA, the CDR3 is TGTGCCACCAGTGACTGGGGACTAGCGGGAGGGACAGATACGCAGTATTTT. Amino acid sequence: CATSDWGLAGGTDTQYF.

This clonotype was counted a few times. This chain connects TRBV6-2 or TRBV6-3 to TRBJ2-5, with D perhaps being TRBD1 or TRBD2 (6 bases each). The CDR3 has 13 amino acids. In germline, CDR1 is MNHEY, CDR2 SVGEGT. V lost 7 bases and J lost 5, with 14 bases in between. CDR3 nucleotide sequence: TGTGCCAGCACACCAAGGGGGAGGGAGACCCAGTACTTC. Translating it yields CASTPRGRETQYF.